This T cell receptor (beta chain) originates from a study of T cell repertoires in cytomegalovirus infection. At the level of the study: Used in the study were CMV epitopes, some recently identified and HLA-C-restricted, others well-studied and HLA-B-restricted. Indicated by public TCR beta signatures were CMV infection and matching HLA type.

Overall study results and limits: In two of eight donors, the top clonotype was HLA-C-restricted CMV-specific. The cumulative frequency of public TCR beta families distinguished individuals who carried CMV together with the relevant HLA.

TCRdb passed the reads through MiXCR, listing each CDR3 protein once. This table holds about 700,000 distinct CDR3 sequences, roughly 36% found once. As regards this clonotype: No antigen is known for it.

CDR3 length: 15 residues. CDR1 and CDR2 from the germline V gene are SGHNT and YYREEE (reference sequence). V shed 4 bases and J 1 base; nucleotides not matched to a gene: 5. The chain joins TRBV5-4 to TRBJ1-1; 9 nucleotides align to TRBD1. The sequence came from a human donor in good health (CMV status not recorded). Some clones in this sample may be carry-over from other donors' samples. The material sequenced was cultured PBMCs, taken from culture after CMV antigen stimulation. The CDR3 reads CASSRGDRENTEAFF. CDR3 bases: TGTGCCAGCAGCAGGGGGGACAGGGAGAACACTGAAGCTTTCTTT.